This record covers a single TCR beta chain. What it binds is unknown. In germline, CDR1 is SNHLY, CDR2 FYNNEI. This CDR3 contains 17 residues. The J segment lost 2 bases and the V segment lost 6 bases, leaving 9 bases of the junction unmatched. The data derive from a study of OX40 agonist ivuxolimab in advanced cancers. On the study more broadly: Among those enrolled, mean age was about 63 years (range roughly 20 to 80) and about 82% were male. Having had anti-PD-1, anti-PD-L1 or anti-CTLA-4 therapy before was allowed, and around 44% had some. Whole-study results and caveats: Among the nonresponders, some also had low normalized T-cell clonal expansion. Clonal expansion from baseline to week 6 occurred in both CD4+ and CD8+ T cells.

Data came from immunoSEQ multiplex PCR; TCRdb stores just in-frame clones and leaves some out. The table lists roughly 67,000 clones, about 82% of them singletons. The V and J genes are TRBV2 and TRBJ2-3, with 12 bases matching TRBD2. The sequence was collected from an adult with an advanced solid tumor such as melanoma, head and neck, liver or kidney cancer. The sample was CD4+ or CD8+ T cells sorted from blood, taken in a trial of the OX40 agonist ivuxolimab. CDR3 loop: CASSGIGLAGNTDTQYF. CDR3 coding DNA: TGTGCCAGCAGCGGCATCGGACTAGCGGGAAACACAGATACGCAGTATTTT.